This record looks at one T cell receptor beta chain sequence and its context. As yet, its antigen is unknown. The entry originates in a study of cytomegalovirus exposure and HLA in healthy donors. As for the study in general: T cells numbering about 200 million yielded more than 100 million unique TCR beta sequences in an earlier analysis.

Broader study findings: What TCR beta sequences reportedly achieved was accurate prediction of HLA-A and HLA-B alleles in most subjects.

The PCR used 60 Vbeta and 13 Jbeta primers. Profiled with immunoSEQ multiplex PCR; TCRdb holds only in-frame clones, not every one. The sample lists 150,000 to 200,000 clones, about 81% seen once, with 1.5% to 2% in the top ten. The length of the CDR3 is 14 residues. Trimming took off 5 bases at V and 8 bases at J, with 13 bases between the two ends. Germline CDR1 reads SEHNR; CDR2 reads FQNEAQ (reference sequence). V is TRBV7-9 and J is TRBJ1-6, with D possibly TRBD1 on 5 matching bases. This receptor was identified in a man younger than 35 in good health and CMV-seronegative. Sample: PBMCs. The CDR3 is CASSPQGRDSPLHF. DNA for the CDR3: TGTGCCAGCAGCCCCCAGGGCCGGGATTCACCCCTCCACTTT.